These 23 T cell receptor beta chains were all obtained from the same sample, sequenced in a study of regulatory T cells in long-lasting Graves disease. Time point: newly diagnosed GD, antithyroid drugs for less than 3 months. Following extraction of RNA from PBMCs, that RNA was used to make the TCR library. Investigators prepared the TCR beta libraries by applying iRepertoire HTBI primers and Arm-PCR of CDR3 regions. TCRdb re-called the multiplex PCR reads through MiXCR, storing one row per CDR3 protein. The sample contains 350,000 to 400,000 distinct CDR3 sequences, around 15% of which appear only once. These same data were also listed under a study on T cells in Graves' hyperthyroidism and ophthalmopathy.

Sequences were derived from peripheral blood mononuclear cells (PBMCs), sampled at new diagnosis, from a patient treated with antithyroid drugs. These receptors were collected from a woman between 18 and 29 years old with Graves disease.

This clonotype occurred many times. The chain employs TRBV3-1 and TRBJ2-7; D call uncertain. Trimming left V 0 bases short and J 2 bases short, with 5 bases between. Germline V lookup: CDR1 LGHDT, CDR2 YNNKEL (reference sequence). The CDR3 is 13 residues long. The CDR3 DNA is TGTGCCAGCAGCCAAGATTCCGCCTACGAGCAGTACTTC. Translating gives CASSQDSAYEQYF.

This clonotype was seen many times. The chain links TRBV10-3 to TRBJ2-7; the D is unclear. Germline loops: CDR1 ENHRY, CDR2 SYGVKD. The CDR3 runs to 12 residues. Trimming cost V 5 bases and J 7 bases, with 12 bases left between them. This CDR3 is CAISPTQQEQYF. The CDR3 DNA reads as TGTGCCATCAGTCCGACACAACAGGAGCAGTACTTC.

Ten or more counts support this clonotype. This chain uses TRBV28 with TRBJ2-2; D might be TRBD2 (6 bases). CDR3 length equals 14 residues. Germline-derived CDR1 and CDR2 are MDHEN and SYDVKM. V was clipped by 7 bases and J by 5 bases, with 14 bases between them. CDR3 residues: CASKFRGRTGELFF. The CDR3 nucleotides are TGTGCCAGCAAGTTCCGGGGGAGAACCGGGGAGCTGTTTTTT.

Regarding this clonotype: The junction does not match germline at one end; this may be a read error. The chain joins TRBV15 to TRBJ2-7; weak D call: TRBD2 (6 bases). The CDR3 extends over 17 amino acids. Germline CDR1 and CDR2: LNHNV and YYDKDF (reference sequence). In DNA, the CDR3 is TGTACCACCAGCTCCAGAGATGGCGGGGTTACTGGTAACGAGCAGTACTTC. Translating it yields CTTSSRDGGVTGNEQYF.

This chain connects TRBV5-5 to TRBJ2-1, with 12 bases matching TRBD1. The CDR3 extends over 17 amino acids. V was pared by 2 bases and J by 12 bases, with 15 bases of the junction left unmatched. Germline values: CDR1 SGHKS, CDR2 YYEKEE (reference sequence). CDR3 amino acids: CASSLSLSGTGGAGQFF. In nucleotides, the CDR3 is TGTGCCAGCAGCTTATCACTATCCGGGACAGGGGGCGCAGGGCAGTTCTTC. Full variable domain (missing parts from reference TRBV5-5 and TRBJ2-1): DAGVTQSPTHLIKTRGQQVTLRCSPISGHKSVSWYQQVLGQGPQFIFQYYEKEERGRGNFPDRFSARQFPNYSSELNVNALLLGDSALYLCASSLSLSGTGGAGQFFGPGTRLTVL.

V is TRBV15 and J is TRBJ2-1, with a possible D match to TRBD2 (6 bases). CDR1 LNHNV and CDR2 YYDKDF come from the germline V gene (reference sequence). The CDR3 is made up of 14 amino acids. Trimming shortened V by 6 bases and J by 6 bases, and 15 bases separated the two germline ends. The CDR3 DNA follows: TGTGCCACCAGAATTCCCGGAGGGAGCAATGAGCAGTTCTTC. It yields the protein CATRIPGGSNEQFF.

The CDR3 coding sequence is TGTGCCAGCAGCGCTCTACAGAGCTCCTACGAGCAGTACTTC. As protein: CASSALQSSYEQYF. The chain joins TRBV9 to TRBJ2-7; D is ambiguous. The CDR3 extends over 14 amino acids. Trimming took 3 bases from V and 0 from J, leaving 10 bases between them. Germline V gene lookup returns CDR1 SGDLS and CDR2 YYNGEE.

This clonotype was seen more than once but under ten times. The chain joins TRBV6-1 to TRBJ2-5; weak D call: TRBD2 (5 bases). The CDR3 contains 13 residues. V lost 5 bases and J 5 bases, leaving 12 bases between the germline ends. Germline CDR1 and CDR2: MNHNS and SASEGT. The DNA for the CDR3 is TGTGCCAGCAGTCCCGCTGGCGGGGAGACCCAGTACTTC. Encoded protein: CASSPAGGETQYF.

CDR3 amino acids: CASSFSTGIREQYF. DNA of the CDR3: TGTGCCAGCAGTTTTAGCACAGGGATCCGCGAGCAGTACTTC. The V gene is TRBV28, the J gene TRBJ2-7; the D gene is possibly TRBD1 (6 bases). The CDR3 covers 14 residues. V lost 3 bases, J lost 6 bases, and 15 bases lay in between. Germline values: CDR1 MDHEN, CDR2 SYDVKM.

This chain's CDR3 is CSASRTGLNTEAFF. The CDR3 nucleotides are TGCAGTGCTAGTCGGACGGGATTGAACACTGAAGCTTTCTTT. The J gene is TRBJ1-1, the V gene TRBV20-1; no definite D call. V was trimmed by 3 bases and J by 0 bases, leaving 11 bases between them. CDR1 DFQATT and CDR2 SNEGSKA come from the germline V gene (reference sequence). This CDR3 region has 14 residues.

There are a few counts of this clonotype. The genes are TRBV5-8 and TRBJ2-7; D not resolved. Germline V gene lookup returns CDR1 SGHTS and CDR2 YDEGEE. The CDR3 consists of 16 residues. Trimming left V 1 base short and J 0 bases short, with 14 bases between. The CDR3: CASSLLRALLSYEQYF. The CDR3 nucleotides read TGTGCCAGCAGCTTGTTACGGGCCCTACTCTCCTACGAGCAGTACTTC.

This clonotype came up many times. The chain recombines TRBV20-1 with TRBJ2-1; 8 nucleotides align to TRBD2. Trimming took 7 bases from V and 8 from J; bases not matched to a gene: 10. Per germline, CDR1 DFQATT and CDR2 SNEGSKA (reference sequence). There are 13 residues in the CDR3. The CDR3 here is CSVARGVGDEQFF. CDR3 coding DNA: TGCAGTGTTGCGCGGGGGGTCGGCGATGAGCAGTTCTTC.

A few counts support this clonotype. V is TRBV20-1 and J is TRBJ1-1; possible D gene TRBD1, 5 bases. V gave up 4 bases and J gave up 4 bases, with 13 bases separating them. The CDR3 sequence is 13 residues long. Germline lookup yields CDR1 DFQATT and CDR2 SNEGSKA (reference sequence). The chain's CDR3 is CSANQGLATEAFF. The CDR3 region has the DNA TGCAGTGCTAACCAGGGCCTGGCCACTGAAGCTTTCTTT.

This clonotype was seen many times. The chain couples TRBV28 to TRBJ2-7; no clear D. The CDR3 contains 15 residues. Germline CDR1 MDHEN, CDR2 SYDVKM. V lost 3 bases to trimming and J lost 3 bases, with 15 bases between them. The CDR3 sequence: CASSLLSVISYEQYF. CDR3 bases: TGTGCCAGCAGTTTGCTGAGCGTAATCAGCTACGAGCAGTACTTC.

This clonotype showed up just a few times. The CDR3 DNA reads as TGTGCCAGCAGCTCCTCCGGTCATACGCAGTATTTT. Encoded protein: CASSSSGHTQYF. The V gene is TRBV11-3, the J gene TRBJ2-3; D ambiguous. Trimming stripped 4 bases from V and 7 bases from J, with 9 bases between. Germline V gives CDR1 SGHNT, CDR2 YENEEA. This CDR3 is built from 12 residues.

This clonotype has at least ten counts. This chain connects TRBV3-1 to TRBJ2-5; D remains unclear. Trimming cost V 1 base and J 7 bases, with 4 bases left between them. The CDR3 extends over 11 amino acids. CDR1 is LGHDT, CDR2 YNNKEL, per germline (reference sequence). CDR3 protein: CASSQGGTQYF. The CDR3 DNA reads TGTGCCAGCAGCCAAGGCGGGACCCAGTACTTC.

This clonotype was detected many times. The chain links TRBV28 to TRBJ2-7; 10 nucleotides match TRBD2. The germline CDR1 and CDR2 sequences are MDHEN and SYDVKM. The CDR3 runs to 17 residues. V was clipped by 5 bases and J by 4 bases; unmatched bases: 14. The CDR3 loop reads CASSPYGSGRAGYEQYF. Written as DNA, the CDR3 is TGTGCCAGCAGTCCATATGGGAGCGGGAGGGCCGGATACGAGCAGTACTTC.

The V call is TRBV29-1, the J call TRBJ2-7; the match to TRBD1 covers 9 bases. This CDR3 is built from 14 residues. Germline CDR1 and CDR2: SQVTM and ANQGSEA. The trim removed 5 bases at V and 5 bases at J, leaving 10 bases unmatched. CDR3 bases: TGCAGCGTTAACGTCGGGACAGGGTACCACGAGCAGTACTTC. Translation gives CSVNVGTGYHEQYF.

At least ten counts were recorded for this clonotype. The rearrangement uses TRBV12-3 or TRBV12-4 and TRBJ1-5, with 10 bases fitting TRBD1. CDR3 length: 15 amino acids. The V segment lost 5 bases and the J segment 4 bases; nucleotides outside the gene matches: 5. The CDR3: CASSRDRGRNQPQHF. In nucleotides, the CDR3 is TGTGCCAGCAGTCGCGACAGGGGGCGGAATCAGCCCCAGCATTTT.

The table lists this clonotype with many counts. This sequence joins TRBV7-3 and TRBJ2-3, with TRBD1 matching over 10 bases. V shed 5 bases, J shed 4 bases, and the junction held 9 bases outside the gene matches. Germline assignment: CDR1 SGHTA and CDR2 FQGTGA. This CDR3 has 16 residues. CDR3 in DNA: TGTGCCAGCAGCCTTTTCTCGGGACAGGGGTCAGATACGCAGTATTTT. Translated, it gives CASSLFSGQGSDTQYF.

V usage is TRBV19 and J usage is TRBJ2-1; 13 positions agree with TRBD2. CDR3 length: 16 amino acids. Trimming at V came to 7 bases and at J to 4 bases, leaving 7 bases not matched to a gene. Germline values: CDR1 LNHDA, CDR2 SQIVND (reference sequence). The CDR3 reads CASTGLAGVSYNEQFF. The CDR3 nucleotides read TGTGCCAGTACCGGACTAGCGGGAGTCTCTTACAATGAGCAGTTCTTC.

This clonotype came up many times. The chain has TRBV6-1 and TRBJ1-5; 7 bases map to TRBD1. Germline lookup yields CDR1 MNHNS and CDR2 SASEGT. J gave up 6 bases and V 7 bases, and 12 bases lay outside the gene matches. This CDR3 has 15 amino acids. The CDR3 protein is CASTLTGEGSQPQHF. CDR3 in DNA: TGTGCCAGCACCTTAACAGGGGAGGGAAGTCAGCCCCAGCATTTT.

At least ten counts were recorded for this clonotype. The chain links TRBV27 to TRBJ1-1; D is unresolved. Trimming took off 6 bases at V and 3 bases at J, with 5 bases between the two ends. Germline V gene data show CDR1 as MNHEY and CDR2 as SMNVEV (reference sequence). CDR3 length: 11 amino acids. CDR3 sequence (DNA): TGTGCCAGCAGAAAAGACACTGAAGCTTTCTTT. It specifies CASRKDTEAFF.